A single sample gave rise to the 21 T cell receptor beta chains below, sequenced in a study of cytotoxic CD8 clonotypes in ibrutinib-treated CLL. Clones were read by immunoSEQ multiplex PCR, and TCRdb kept only the in-frame ones, dropping some. The sample lists more than 70,000 clones; around 79% were seen once. Sequenced material: PBMCs, taken after 12 months of ibrutinib treatment. These receptors came from a human donor with chronic lymphocytic leukemia.

V gene TRBV28 combines with J gene TRBJ1-5, with D hard to call. Per germline, CDR1 MDHEN and CDR2 SYDVKM. This CDR3 contains 15 residues. V lost 3 bases and J lost 7, with 16 bases in between. Here the CDR3 reads CASSLWPPVEQPQHF. As DNA, the CDR3 is TGTGCCAGCAGTTTGTGGCCCCCAGTGGAGCAGCCCCAGCATTTT.

This chain links TRBV11-3 with TRBJ2-2; 7 bases are shared with TRBD2. The junction had 7 bases not matched to a gene; V was cut back by 5 bases and J by 7 bases. The CDR3 is made up of 14 amino acids. CDR1 and CDR2 (germline): SGHNT, YENEEA. The CDR3 loop reads CASSPGRGDGELFF. As DNA, the CDR3 is TGTGCCAGCAGCCCCGGCCGGGGGGACGGGGAGCTGTTTTTT.

The chain links TRBV12-1 to TRBJ2-7; TRBD1 reflects the table's D call only, with no check against the DNA. TRBV12-1 is a recognized pseudogene. There are 10 residues in the CDR3. CDR3 sequence (DNA): TGTGCCAGCAGCCCGACAGGGTGGTACTTC. Its translation is CASSPTGWYF.

This clone was recorded only once. The chain has TRBV6-1 and TRBJ1-1; D is perhaps TRBD1 (5 bases). The CDR3 has 12 residues. Germline CDR1 and CDR2: MNHNS and SASEGT. V lost 8 bases to trimming and J lost 3 bases, with 10 bases between them. CDR3 DNA: TGTGCCAGCCGGGACCAACACACTGAAGCTTTCTTT. Its translation is CASRDQHTEAFF.

V gene TRBV4-3 combines with J gene TRBJ1-1; 9 nucleotides agree with TRBD1. The germline V gene has CDR1 LGHNA and CDR2 YSLEER. After removal of 4 bases from V and 2 bases from J, the junction contained 14 bases not matched to a gene. This CDR3 comprises 18 residues. CDR3 sequence reads: CASSRKMGRDRANTEAFF. The CDR3 bases are TGCGCCAGCAGCCGAAAGATGGGTAGGGACAGGGCTAACACTGAAGCTTTCTTT.

The chain couples TRBV18 to TRBJ2-7, with 8 bases fitting TRBD2. There are 15 residues in the CDR3. Germline values: CDR1 KGHSH, CDR2 LQKENI. V lost 2 bases and J lost 0; bases outside the gene matches: 3. The CDR3 DNA follows: TGTGCCAGCTCACCAGAGCGGGAGAGCTCCTACGAGCAGTACTTC. As protein: CASSPERESSYEQYF.

J is TRBJ2-3 and V is TRBV6-5; either TRBD1 or TRBD2 may supply D (5 bases each). The CDR3 covers 10 residues. V shed 8 bases and J shed 8 bases, with 8 bases lying between them. Germline V lookup: CDR1 MNHEY, CDR2 SVGAGI. The CDR3 is CASGGVTQYF. CDR3 DNA: TGTGCCAGCGGGGGAGTTACGCAGTATTTT.

The rearrangement uses TRBV6-8 and TRBJ2-3; either TRBD1 or TRBD2 may fit D (5 bases each). The CDR3 spans 15 residues. CDR1 and CDR2 from the germline V gene are MNHGY and SAAAGT. The V gene lost 2 bases and the J gene lost 0 bases, with 9 bases spanning the gap. The CDR3 region has the DNA TGTGCCAGCAGTTACGAGGGGCCGAGCACAGATACGCAGTATTTT. Protein sequence: CASSYEGPSTDTQYF.

The chain employs TRBV19 and TRBJ2-1, with 7 bases aligning to TRBD2. The V gene's germline CDR1 is LNHDA and CDR2 SQIVND (reference sequence). CDR3 length equals 18 residues. The trim removed 5 bases at V and 10 bases at J, leaving 23 bases unmatched. The chain's CDR3 is CASSWAAGVRVGATEQFF. CDR3 sequence (DNA): TGTGCCAGTAGTTGGGCGGCGGGAGTTCGAGTTGGGGCAACGGAGCAGTTCTTC.

The V and J genes are TRBV6-5 and TRBJ2-7; D is ambiguous. Looked up from germline, CDR1 is MNHEY and CDR2 is SVGAGI. V lost 6 bases and J 2 bases, leaving 17 bases between the germline ends. CDR3 size: 15 residues. In DNA, the CDR3 is TGTGCCAGCAGCTCCCGCGGTCCCCCCCCCTACGAGCAGTACTTC. This codes for CASSSRGPPPYEQYF.

The rearrangement links TRBV27 to TRBJ2-2, with D unresolved. CDR1 and CDR2 from the germline V gene are MNHEY and SMNVEV (reference sequence). The germline V and J ends were trimmed by 5 bases and 6 bases, with 10 bases remaining between them. The CDR3 consists of 13 residues. The chain's CDR3 is CASSPRIAGELFF. DNA for the CDR3: TGTGCCAGCAGTCCCCGGATCGCCGGGGAGCTGTTTTTT.

The J gene is TRBJ2-7, the V gene TRBV5-1; weak D call: TRBD1 (6 bases). Germline values: CDR1 SGHRS, CDR2 YFSETQ. The CDR3 totals 13 residues. The V end lost 7 bases, the J end lost 2 bases, and 13 bases lay between the germline ends. The chain's CDR3 is CASGDKSTYEQYF. For the CDR3, the DNA is TGCGCCAGCGGGGACAAGTCGACCTACGAGCAGTACTTC.

The rearrangement joins TRBV7-9 to TRBJ2-5; TRBD2 matches at 8 bases. Germline CDR1 SEHNR, CDR2 FQNEAQ (reference sequence). V was clipped by 7 bases and J by 3 bases; unmatched bases: 7. This CDR3 is 14 amino acids long. Here the CDR3 reads CASTTRAGEETQYF. The CDR3 nucleotides read TGTGCCAGCACCACCAGAGCGGGGGAAGAGACCCAGTACTTC.

This rearrangement joins TRBV6-5 to TRBJ2-7; perhaps TRBD2 as D (6 bases). Trimming took off 7 bases at V and 4 bases at J, with 8 bases between the two ends. Germline V CDR1 and CDR2: MNHEY, SVGAGI. This CDR3 is 11 amino acids long. CDR3 region: CASTEGYEQYF. CDR3 nucleotides: TGTGCCAGCACGGAGGGTTACGAGCAGTACTTC.

This clone was seen just once. The chain couples TRBV28 to TRBJ2-2; D gene uncertain. This CDR3 has 14 residues. The germline CDR1 and CDR2 sequences are MDHEN and SYDVKM. With 4 bases removed from V and 4 bases from J, the gap between germline ends came to 10 bases. The CDR3 here is CASSSGWGTGELFF. The CDR3 bases are TGTGCCAGCAGTTCTGGCTGGGGCACCGGGGAGCTGTTTTTT.

In this sample, this clone turned up a few times. The gene calls are TRBV7-2 and TRBJ2-5; 8 positions agree with TRBD1. There are 12 residues in the CDR3. The V segment lost 5 bases and the J segment 5 bases; nucleotides outside the gene matches: 1. Germline loops: CDR1 SGHTA, CDR2 FQGNSA. The chain's CDR3 is CASSRQGETQYF. The CDR3 region has the DNA TGTGCCAGCAGCCGACAGGGGGAGACCCAGTACTTC.

About this clone itself: The junction differs from germline at one of its ends, possibly a read error. This chain connects TRBV7-9 to TRBJ2-7; D tentatively fits TRBD1 or TRBD2 (8 bases each). This CDR3 has 12 residues. Germline CDR1 SEHNR, CDR2 FQNEAQ (reference sequence). CDR3 residues: CASSTGGAGLGF. The CDR3 coding sequence is TGTGCCAGCAGCACAGGGGGGGCGGGACTAGGCTTC. Drawing the rest from reference TRBV7-9 and TRBJ2-7, the complete variable domain is DTGVSQNPRHKITKRGQNVTFRCDPISEHNRLYWYRQTLGQGPEFLTYFQNEAQLEKSRLLSDRFSAERPKGSFSTLEIQRTEQGDSAMYLCASSTGGAGLGFGPGTRLTVT.

This clone was detected a few times. This sequence joins TRBV19 and TRBJ1-1; D gene uncertain. Deletions cut 1 base from V and 6 bases from J, with 9 bases between. The CDR3 loop spans 13 amino acids. Per germline, CDR1 LNHDA and CDR2 SQIVND (reference sequence). CDR3 sequence: CASSIGIPAEAFF. Here the CDR3 DNA reads TGTGCCAGTAGTATAGGAATCCCCGCTGAAGCTTTCTTT.

This clone appeared a single time. V and J are TRBV28 and TRBJ2-7; 14 nucleotides match TRBD2. Germline V gives CDR1 MDHEN, CDR2 SYDVKM. The CDR3 length is 15 residues. After removal of 7 bases from V and 7 bases from J, the junction contained 9 bases not matched to a gene. CDR3: CASTPGGLAGAEQYF. CDR3 coding DNA: TGTGCCAGCACCCCCGGGGGACTAGCGGGAGCTGAGCAGTACTTC. Complete variable domain (other parts from reference TRBV28 and TRBJ2-7): DVKVTQSSRYLVKRTGEKVFLECVQDMDHENMFWYRQDPGLGLRLIYFSYDVKMKEKGDIPEGYSVSREKKERFSLILESASTNQTSMYLCASTPGGLAGAEQYFGPGTRLTVT.

The V call is TRBV5-5, the J call TRBJ1-1, with D unclear. There are 13 residues in the CDR3. Germline loops: CDR1 SGHKS, CDR2 YYEKEE (reference sequence). V lost 5 bases and J 6 bases, leaving 14 bases between the germline ends. The CDR3 here is CASRLEPQAEAFF. CDR3 coding DNA: TGTGCCAGCAGACTGGAACCCCAGGCTGAAGCTTTCTTT.

The gene calls are TRBV7-3 and TRBJ1-1; D is undetermined. This CDR3 comprises 13 residues. In germline, CDR1 is SGHTA, CDR2 FQGTGA. V was shortened by 5 bases and J by 2 bases, with 9 bases between the two germline ends. The CDR3 sequence is CASSPTHNTEAFF. The CDR3 bases are TGTGCCAGCAGCCCGACACACAACACTGAAGCTTTCTTT.